This T cell receptor beta chain is drawn from a study of T cells expressing NK-cell markers. One entry per CDR3 protein, without DNA, is what TCRdb gives after re-calling the 5' RACE reads. The sample totals about 460,000 distinct CDR3 sequences; its top ten clones hold 1.4% to 1.5%. CDR1 SGHRS and CDR2 YFSETQ come from the germline V gene. The CDR3 contains 13 residues. The V and J genes are TRBV5-1 and TRBJ2-3; checking the TCRdb D call of TRBD2 is not possible without DNA. What was sequenced was blood T cells: a sorted CD56 or NKG2C T cell subset, CD4+ or CD8+ T cells, or bulk PBMC T cells (not recorded which). The clonotype originates from a woman aged 45 to 65 in good health. CDR3 residues: CASSTGLGPTQYF.